What follows are 21 T cell receptor beta chains derived from one specimen sequenced in a study of glioma-infiltrating T cells after dendritic cell vaccination. TCRdb's copy holds only in-frame clones and misses some; the assay was immunoSEQ multiplex PCR. The data contain tens of thousands of clones, over 75% of them singletons. The source was blood, collected before dendritic cell vaccination. These receptors were obtained from a human donor with glioblastoma.

V usage is TRBV6-1 and J usage is TRBJ2-1; D is perhaps TRBD2 (6 bases). The CDR3 has 13 amino acids. V was pared by 8 bases and J by 8 bases, with 16 bases between. Germline V gene sequence: CDR1 MNHNS, CDR2 SASEGT. CDR3 bases: TGTGCCAGCGGTGGGAGCGGGCGGGATGAGCAGTTCTTC. It yields the protein CASGGSGRDEQFF.

This chain joins TRBV28 and TRBJ2-1; D unresolved. With 4 bases removed from V and 9 bases from J, the gap between germline ends came to 10 bases. In germline, CDR1 is MDHEN, CDR2 SYDVKM. CDR3 length: 12 residues. The CDR3 loop is CASSYLRGEQFF. The CDR3 DNA follows: TGTGCCAGCAGTTATCTACGCGGTGAGCAGTTCTTC.

The chain carries TRBV9 and TRBJ2-7; D not resolved. Trimming removed 7 bases from V and 1 base from J, with 12 bases in between. The CDR3 loop spans 13 amino acids. The germline V gene encodes CDR1 SGDLS and CDR2 YYNGEE. The CDR3 DNA follows: TGTGCCAGCGGGCGAGACGCTTCCTACGAGCAGTACTTC. Translating it yields CASGRDASYEQYF.

This clone was recorded a few times. V and J are TRBV2 and TRBJ2-1; a weak D match, TRBD2 (6 bases). This CDR3 region has 12 residues. V lost 3 bases and J lost 11, with 11 bases in between. In germline, CDR1 is SNHLY, CDR2 FYNNEI. Here the CDR3 reads CASSDRRAQQFF. In DNA, the CDR3 is TGTGCCAGCAGTGACAGGAGGGCACAGCAGTTCTTC.

This clone came up once. The gene calls are TRBV5-8 and TRBJ1-1, with D perhaps matching TRBD1 (6 bases). Between the trimmed V and J ends, which lost 4 bases and 4 bases, there was a span of 14 bases. Germline V lookup: CDR1 SGHTS, CDR2 YDEGEE. This CDR3 has 14 amino acids. The CDR3 is CASSRTGIVTEAFF. DNA for the CDR3: TGTGCCAGCAGCCGAACAGGGATTGTCACTGAAGCTTTCTTT.

This clone was detected only once. The V and J genes are TRBV2 and TRBJ2-3; 7 bases map to TRBD2. J lost 0 bases, V lost 8 bases, and 5 bases had no gene match. The CDR3 is 14 amino acids. Germline CDR1 is SNHLY and CDR2 is FYNNEI. The CDR3 here is CASLAAVSTDTQYF. CDR3 coding DNA: TGTGCCAGCCTAGCGGCTGTTAGCACAGATACGCAGTATTTT. Full variable domain (rest looked up from reference TRBV2 and TRBJ2-3): EPEVTQTPSHQVTQMGQEVILRCVPISNHLYFYWYRQILGQKVEFLVSFYNNEISEKSEIFDDQFSVERPDGSNFTLKIRSTKLEDSAMYFCASLAAVSTDTQYFGPGTRLTVL.

This sequence joins TRBV18 and TRBJ2-6; D unclear. Germline-derived CDR1 and CDR2 are KGHSH and LQKENI. The CDR3 has 15 residues. The V end was cut by 5 bases, the J end by 0 bases, with 8 bases between. The CDR3 nucleotides read TGTGCCAGCTCATTTTCTTCCTCTGGGGCCAACGTCCTGACTTTC. Its translation is CASSFSSSGANVLTF.

The chain carries TRBV18 and TRBJ1-5, with D unresolved. V gave up 3 bases and J gave up 4 bases, with 10 bases separating them. Looked up from germline, CDR1 is KGHSH and CDR2 is LQKENI. The length of the CDR3 is 14 residues. CDR3 in amino acids: CASSPAEHNQPQHF. CDR3 nucleotide sequence: TGTGCCAGCTCACCCGCGGAGCATAATCAGCCCCAGCATTTT.

The rearrangement links TRBV4-2 to TRBJ2-1, with 8 bases aligning to TRBD2. Unmatched junction bases numbered 5, after V lost 8 bases and J lost 2 bases. From germline, CDR1 is LGHNA and CDR2 YNFKEQ. The CDR3 covers 14 residues. CDR3 sequence: CASRPGLAYNEQFF. The DNA of the CDR3 is TGTGCCAGCCGCCCGGGACTAGCCTACAATGAGCAGTTCTTC.

The V call is TRBV30, the J call TRBJ1-2; TRBD1 matches at 7 bases. CDR1 is GTSNPN, CDR2 SVGIG, per germline (reference sequence). The CDR3 sequence is 14 residues long. V lost 4 bases and J lost 1; bases outside the gene matches: 6. The CDR3 is CAWTGQPFNYGYTF. CDR3 DNA: TGTGCCTGGACGGGACAGCCATTTAACTATGGCTACACCTTC.

This chain joins TRBV7-9 and TRBJ2-7, with 8 bases identical to TRBD1. This CDR3 spans 15 amino acids. Germline trimming cut 3 bases from V and 3 bases from J; bases unmatched to any gene: 7. Germline CDR1 is SEHNR and CDR2 is FQNEAQ (reference sequence). For the CDR3, the DNA is TGTGCCAGCAGCTTTTCAGGGGGCAGTAGCTACGAGCAGTACTTC. This translates into CASSFSGGSSYEQYF.

The chain employs TRBV10-3 and TRBJ1-5, with D hard to call. CDR3 length: 12 amino acids. In germline, CDR1 is ENHRY, CDR2 SYGVKD. The V end was cut by 3 bases, the J end by 5 bases, with 5 bases between. Here the CDR3 DNA reads TGTGCCATCAGTGAAATCTATCAGCCCCAGCATTTT. This sequence encodes CAISEIYQPQHF.

This chain connects TRBV13 to TRBJ2-1; D might be TRBD1 (6 bases). Germline values: CDR1 PRHDT, CDR2 FYEKMQ (reference sequence). The V end was cut by 4 bases, the J end by 5 bases, with 21 bases between. CDR3 length: 17 residues. CDR3 sequence: CASSSRARGTANNEQFF. CDR3 nucleotides: TGTGCCAGCAGCTCGCGTGCTAGGGGGACCGCGAACAATGAGCAGTTCTTC.

V is TRBV11-2 and J is TRBJ2-7; TRBD1 aligns across 10 bases. J gave up 2 bases and V 5 bases, and 6 bases lay outside the gene matches. The germline gives CDR1 SGHAT, CDR2 FQNNGV. The CDR3 sequence is 15 residues long. CDR3 amino acids: CASSLGTGAPYEQYF. DNA of the CDR3: TGTGCCAGCAGCCTGGGGACAGGGGCTCCCTACGAGCAGTACTTC. Together with reference TRBV11-2 and TRBJ2-7, the CDR3 gives the full variable domain: EAGVAQSPRYKIIEKRQSVAFWCNPISGHATLYWYQQILGQGPKLLIQFQNNGVVDDSQLPKDRFSAERLKGVDSTLKIQPAKLEDSAVYLCASSLGTGAPYEQYFGPGTRLTVT.

CDR3 amino acids: CASQREYGYTF. DNA of the CDR3: TGTGCCAGCCAGAGGGAGTATGGCTACACCTTC. This chain connects TRBV6-1 to TRBJ1-2, with unresolved D. Deletions cut 8 bases from V and 5 bases from J, with 9 bases between. This CDR3 spans 11 amino acids. CDR1 and CDR2 (germline): MNHNS, SASEGT.

V and J are TRBV27 and TRBJ1-4, with 7 nucleotides matching TRBD1. The germline V gene has CDR1 MNHEY and CDR2 SMNVEV (reference sequence). CDR3 size: 17 residues. The trim removed 5 bases at V and 0 bases at J, leaving 9 bases unmatched. This CDR3 reads CASSRQGFDATNEKLFF. CDR3 sequence (DNA): TGTGCCAGCAGTAGACAGGGTTTCGACGCAACTAATGAAAAACTGTTTTTT.

The chain joins TRBV28 to TRBJ1-1; D not certain. Deletions cut 3 bases from V and 1 base from J, with 6 bases between. In germline, CDR1 is MDHEN, CDR2 SYDVKM. The CDR3 has 13 amino acids. In nucleotides, the CDR3 is TGTGCCAGCAGTTTCCACACGAACACTGAAGCTTTCTTT. Translation gives CASSFHTNTEAFF.

The chain employs TRBV4-1 and TRBJ1-2; D is unclear. The CDR3 covers 14 residues. Per the germline V gene, CDR1 is MGHRA and CDR2 is YSYEKL. Trimming shortened V by 0 bases and J by 6 bases, and 11 bases separated the two germline ends. This chain's CDR3 is CASSQEDTSNGYTF. Here the CDR3 DNA reads TGCGCCAGCAGCCAAGAAGACACGTCTAATGGCTACACCTTC.

The DNA for the CDR3 is TGTGCCAGCAGTGAAGGGACTAGCGGGGTCCGGGAGCTGTTTTTT. Encoded protein: CASSEGTSGVRELFF. This chain links TRBV6-1 with TRBJ2-2, with TRBD2 matching over 12 bases. The CDR3 loop spans 15 amino acids. The J segment lost 9 bases and the V segment lost 1 base, leaving 3 bases of the junction unmatched. Per germline, CDR1 MNHNS and CDR2 SASEGT.

The chain employs TRBV5-4 and TRBJ2-2; no clear D gene. Trimming shortened V by 1 base and J by 1 base, and 8 bases separated the two germline ends. This CDR3 spans 15 amino acids. Germline loops: CDR1 SGHNT, CDR2 YYREEE (reference sequence). The CDR3 protein is CASSLKRQNTGELFF. The CDR3 nucleotides read TGTGCCAGCAGCTTGAAGAGACAGAACACCGGGGAGCTGTTTTTT.

The J gene is TRBJ2-2, the V gene TRBV7-9; D is possibly TRBD2 (5 bases). This CDR3 contains 15 residues. Germline loops: CDR1 SEHNR, CDR2 FQNEAQ (reference sequence). V was pared by 7 bases and J by 2 bases, with 14 bases between. CDR3 in amino acids: CASTPPGTNTGELFF. The CDR3 DNA reads as TGTGCCAGCACGCCGCCGGGAACTAACACCGGGGAGCTGTTTTTT.